This TCR beta chain was captured in a study of T cells in localized non-small cell lung cancer (dated by TCRdb to the early 2020s). For the study in its entirety: Comparing tumors with uninvolved tumor-adjacent lungs, the study looked at the T cell repertoires of hundreds of patients with early-stage NSCLC. Of the NSCLC patients, about 130 were male and about 97 were female, and the mean age was approximately 69 years. The cohort comprised roughly 240 treatment-naïve NSCLC patients with resected, localized lung tumors.

As encoded in the germline V gene (reference sequence), CDR1 is GTSNPN while CDR2 is SVGIG. The CDR3 measures 12 amino acids from cysteine to phenylalanine. Only the CDR3 DNA is retained, 36 bases long and in frame from the first base. The germline V and J ends show losses of 3 bases and 6 bases respectively, and no gene match explains 2 bases of the junction. What the work shows at the level of the full study, not this receptor alone: Longer overall survival was associated with higher T cell density in blood, whereas shorter survival was associated with higher clonality in adjacent lung. Because the study design was exploratory, TCR variables were selected using unadjusted p-values without false-discovery rate correction. The highest T cell clonality was observed in uninvolved tumor-adjacent lung, where clonality exceeded that of tumor, suggesting that antigenic responses were more focused in uninvolved tumor-adjacent lung. A median of about 55 of the top 100 tumor clones were detected in paired uninvolved adjacent lung, and under 30 of these tumor clones were also found among the top 100 clones of the paired uninvolved adjacent lung. Because multi-region tumor sequencing was not done, intratumor heterogeneity could not be ruled out.

TCR beta CDR3 regions were sequenced from DNA using the immunoSEQ Assay. The paper's processing steps were these. T cell density was computed as TCR beta template counts normalized to usable DNA estimated by amplifying housekeeping genes. Richness was estimated with the preseqR package, extrapolating to 400,000 templates for PBMC samples and 120,000 templates for tissue samples. Clonality was taken to be one minus Pielou's evenness. Tissue-enriched TCRs were identified by differential abundance testing using productive amino-acid clonotypes, minimum total count 5 and alpha 0.1. The Jaccard Index and the Morisita Overlap Index were used to measure how much the repertoires overlapped between compartments. TCR beta CDR3s were clustered by GLIPH together with public tetramer-defined viral CDR3s, and at least three viral sequences plus V-gene enrichment were required for viral motifs. In TCRdb, the immuneACCESS table is reduced to in-frame sequences with V and J assigned. These tables do not hold every clone; where another copy was compared, an unresolved V gene accounts for under half, and the others remain unexplained. V and J calls plus clone size are reproduced from that table; the DNA served to infer D and trimming. In all, the sample holds about 28,000 clones, and 87% of those were seen once. The ten biggest clones cover nearly 7% of the sample.

At diagnosis, peripheral blood, uninvolved tumor-adjacent lung and tumor were collected and stored as a combination of fresh-frozen and FFPE material. For TCR repertoire profiling, blood samples were analyzed in the form of peripheral blood mononuclear cells. This clone has just a few counts. Its antigen remains undetermined. Per-base qualities were not stored, and no clone one base away is much larger. The rearrangement combines TRBV30 with TRBJ1-2, with 9 central nucleotides matching TRBD1. The sequenced sample was peripheral blood, obtained before any cancer treatment. The receptor comes from a male donor aged 60 or over with stage I lung adenocarcinoma. The CDR3 reads CAWSGTGNGYTF. The nucleotide sequence reads TGTGCCTGGAGCGGGACAGGGAATGGCTACACCTTC. Extended through the reference TRBV30 and TRBJ1-2 proteins, this CDR3 yields the full variable domain: SQTIHQWPATLVQPVGSPLSLECTVEGTSNPNLYWYRQAAGRGLQLLFYSVGIGQISSEVPQNLSASRPQDRQFILSSKKLLLSDSGFYLCAWSGTGNGYTFGSGTRLTVV.